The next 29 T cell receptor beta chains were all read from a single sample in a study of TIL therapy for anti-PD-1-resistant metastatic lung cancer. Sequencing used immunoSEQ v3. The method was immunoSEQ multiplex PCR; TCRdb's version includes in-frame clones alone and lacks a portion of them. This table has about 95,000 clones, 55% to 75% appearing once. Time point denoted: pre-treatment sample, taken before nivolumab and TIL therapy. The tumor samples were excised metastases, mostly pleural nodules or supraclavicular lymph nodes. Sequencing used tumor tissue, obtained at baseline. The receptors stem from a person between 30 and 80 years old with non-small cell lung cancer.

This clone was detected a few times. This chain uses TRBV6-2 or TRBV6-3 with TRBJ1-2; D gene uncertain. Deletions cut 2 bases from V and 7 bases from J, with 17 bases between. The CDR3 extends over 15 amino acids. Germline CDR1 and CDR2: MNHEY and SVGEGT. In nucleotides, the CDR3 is TGTGCCAGCAGTTACCTCCCCCGGGCCCAACTTGGCTACACCTTC. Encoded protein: CASSYLPRAQLGYTF.

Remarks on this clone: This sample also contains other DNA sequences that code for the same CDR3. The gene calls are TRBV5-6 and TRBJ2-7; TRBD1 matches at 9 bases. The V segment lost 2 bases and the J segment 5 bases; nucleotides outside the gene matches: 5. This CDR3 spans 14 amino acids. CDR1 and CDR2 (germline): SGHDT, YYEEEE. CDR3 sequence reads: CASSFTGGSDEQYF. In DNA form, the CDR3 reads TGTGCCAGCAGCTTTACAGGGGGCAGCGACGAGCAGTACTTC.

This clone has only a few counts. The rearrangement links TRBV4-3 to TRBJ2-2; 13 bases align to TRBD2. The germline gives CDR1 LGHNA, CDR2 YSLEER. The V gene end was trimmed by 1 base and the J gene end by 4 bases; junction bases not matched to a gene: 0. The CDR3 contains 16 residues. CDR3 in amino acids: CASSQGLAGGTGELFF. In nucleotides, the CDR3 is TGCGCCAGCAGCCAAGGACTAGCGGGGGGCACCGGGGAGCTGTTTTTT.

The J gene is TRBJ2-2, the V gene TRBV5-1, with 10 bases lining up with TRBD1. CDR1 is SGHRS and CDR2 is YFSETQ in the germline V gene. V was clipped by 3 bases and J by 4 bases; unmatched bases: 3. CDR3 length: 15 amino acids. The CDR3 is CASSSRTGGTGELFF. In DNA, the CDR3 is TGCGCCAGCAGCTCCAGGACAGGGGGCACCGGGGAGCTGTTTTTT.

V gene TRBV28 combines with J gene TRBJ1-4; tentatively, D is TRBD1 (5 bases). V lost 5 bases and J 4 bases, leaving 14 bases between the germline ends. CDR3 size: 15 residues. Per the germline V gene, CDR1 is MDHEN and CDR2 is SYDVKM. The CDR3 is CASSPSGRRNEKLFF. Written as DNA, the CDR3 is TGTGCCAGCAGTCCCTCGGGACGGCGTAATGAAAAACTGTTTTTT.

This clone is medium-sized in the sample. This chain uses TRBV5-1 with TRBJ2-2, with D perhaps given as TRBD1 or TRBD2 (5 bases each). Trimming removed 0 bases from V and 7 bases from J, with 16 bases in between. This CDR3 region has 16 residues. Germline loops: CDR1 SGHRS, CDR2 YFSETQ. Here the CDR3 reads CASSLVRGTNFGELFF. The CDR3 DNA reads TGCGCCAGCAGCTTGGTGAGGGGTACTAATTTCGGGGAGCTGTTTTTT.

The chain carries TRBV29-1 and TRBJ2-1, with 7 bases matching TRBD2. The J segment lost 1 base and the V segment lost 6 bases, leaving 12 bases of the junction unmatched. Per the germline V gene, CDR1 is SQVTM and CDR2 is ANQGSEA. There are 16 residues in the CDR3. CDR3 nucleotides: TGCAGCGTGGCGGGAGTGGTATCTGGGTCCTACAATGAGCAGTTCTTC. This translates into CSVAGVVSGSYNEQFF.

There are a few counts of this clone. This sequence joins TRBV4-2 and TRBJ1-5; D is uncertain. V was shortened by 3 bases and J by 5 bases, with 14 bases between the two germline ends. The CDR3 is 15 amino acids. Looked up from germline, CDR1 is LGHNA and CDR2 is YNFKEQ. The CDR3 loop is CASSHYGTVDQPQHF. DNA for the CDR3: TGTGCCAGCAGCCATTACGGAACGGTGGATCAGCCCCAGCATTTT.

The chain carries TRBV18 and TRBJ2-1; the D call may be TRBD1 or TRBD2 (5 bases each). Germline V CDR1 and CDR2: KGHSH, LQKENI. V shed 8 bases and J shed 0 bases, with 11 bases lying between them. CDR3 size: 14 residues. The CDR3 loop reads CASRGESSYNEQFF. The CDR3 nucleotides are TGTGCCAGCCGAGGGGAGAGCTCCTACAATGAGCAGTTCTTC.

In DNA form, the CDR3 reads TGTGCCAGCAGTTTATTGTGGGACAGGGTGTCGTGGGAGACCCAGTACTTC. Translation: CASSLLWDRVSWETQYF. This chain joins TRBV28 and TRBJ2-5; 9 bases map to TRBD1. V shed 1 base and J 5 bases; nucleotides not matched to a gene: 11. Germline V gene data show CDR1 as MDHEN and CDR2 as SYDVKM. CDR3 length: 17 amino acids.

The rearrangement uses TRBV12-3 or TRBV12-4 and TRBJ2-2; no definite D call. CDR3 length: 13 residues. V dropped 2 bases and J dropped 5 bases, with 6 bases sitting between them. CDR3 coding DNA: TGTGCCAGCAGTTTAATGGGAACCGGGGAGCTGTTTTTT. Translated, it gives CASSLMGTGELFF.

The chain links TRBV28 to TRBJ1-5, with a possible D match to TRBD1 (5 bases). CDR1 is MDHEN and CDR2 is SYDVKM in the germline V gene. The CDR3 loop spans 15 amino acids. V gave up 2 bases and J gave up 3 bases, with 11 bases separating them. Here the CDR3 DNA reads TGTGCCAGCAGTTTACCCAGGGCCTCCAATCAGCCCCAGCATTTT. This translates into CASSLPRASNQPQHF.

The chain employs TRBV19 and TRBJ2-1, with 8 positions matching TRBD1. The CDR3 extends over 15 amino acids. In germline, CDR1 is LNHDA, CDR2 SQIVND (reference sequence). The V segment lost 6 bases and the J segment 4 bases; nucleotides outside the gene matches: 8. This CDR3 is CASSLTGTGYNEQFF. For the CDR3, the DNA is TGTGCCAGTAGCCTGACCGGGACAGGTTACAATGAGCAGTTCTTC.

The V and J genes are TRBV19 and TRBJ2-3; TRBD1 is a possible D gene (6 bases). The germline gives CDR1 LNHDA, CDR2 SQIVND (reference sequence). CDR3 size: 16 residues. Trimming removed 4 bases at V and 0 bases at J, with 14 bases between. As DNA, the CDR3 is TGTGCCAGTAGTACCTCGACAGGCCTTAGCACAGATACGCAGTATTTT. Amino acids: CASSTSTGLSTDTQYF.

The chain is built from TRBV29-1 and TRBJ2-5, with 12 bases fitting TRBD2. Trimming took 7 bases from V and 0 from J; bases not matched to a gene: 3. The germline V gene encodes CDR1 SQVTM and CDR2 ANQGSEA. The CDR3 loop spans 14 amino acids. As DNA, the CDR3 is TGCAGCGGGGGGACTAGCGGGTACCAAGAGACCCAGTACTTC. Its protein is CSGGTSGYQETQYF.

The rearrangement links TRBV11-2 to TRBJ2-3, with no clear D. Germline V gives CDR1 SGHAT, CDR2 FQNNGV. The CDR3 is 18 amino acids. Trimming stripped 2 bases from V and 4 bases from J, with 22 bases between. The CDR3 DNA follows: TGTGCCAGCAGCTTATCGAAAGGGTTAAATTTAAGGGCAGATACGCAGTATTTT. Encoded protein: CASSLSKGLNLRADTQYF.

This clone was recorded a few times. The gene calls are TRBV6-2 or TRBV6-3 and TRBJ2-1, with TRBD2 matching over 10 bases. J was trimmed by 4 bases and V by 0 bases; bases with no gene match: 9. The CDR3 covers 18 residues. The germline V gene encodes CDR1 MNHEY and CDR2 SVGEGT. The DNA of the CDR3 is TGTGCCAGCAGTTACTCTCTCCCTCTAGCGGGGGTATACAATGAGCAGTTCTTC. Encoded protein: CASSYSLPLAGVYNEQFF.

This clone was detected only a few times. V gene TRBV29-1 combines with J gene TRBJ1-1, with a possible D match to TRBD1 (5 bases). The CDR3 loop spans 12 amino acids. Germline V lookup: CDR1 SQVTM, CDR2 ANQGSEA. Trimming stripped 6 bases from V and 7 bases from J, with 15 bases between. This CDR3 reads CSVNPGRSEAFF. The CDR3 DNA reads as TGCAGCGTAAACCCGGGACGTAGTGAAGCTTTCTTT. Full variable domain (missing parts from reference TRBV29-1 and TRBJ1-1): SAVISQKPSRDICQRGTSLTIQCQVDSQVTMMFWYRQQPGQSLTLIATANQGSEATYESGFVIDKFPISRPNLTFSTLTVSNMSPEDSSIYLCSVNPGRSEAFFGQGTRLTVV.

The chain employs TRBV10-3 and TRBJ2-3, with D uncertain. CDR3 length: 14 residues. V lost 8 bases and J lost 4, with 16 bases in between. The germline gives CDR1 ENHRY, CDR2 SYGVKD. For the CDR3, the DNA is TGTGCCATCGCCACCAATACCGGTCCAGATACGCAGTATTTT. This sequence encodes CAIATNTGPDTQYF.

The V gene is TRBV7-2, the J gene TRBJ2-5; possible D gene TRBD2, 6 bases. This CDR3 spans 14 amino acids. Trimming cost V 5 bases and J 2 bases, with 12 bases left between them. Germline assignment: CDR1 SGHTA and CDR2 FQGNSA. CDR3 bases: TGTGCCAGCAGCCCGACTAGTGTACAAGAGACCCAGTACTTC. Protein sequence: CASSPTSVQETQYF.

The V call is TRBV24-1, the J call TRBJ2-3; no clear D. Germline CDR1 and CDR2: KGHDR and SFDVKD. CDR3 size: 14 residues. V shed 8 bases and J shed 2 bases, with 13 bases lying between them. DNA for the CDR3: TGTGCCACCAAAGGTGCGCTAAACACAGATACGCAGTATTTT. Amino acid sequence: CATKGALNTDTQYF.

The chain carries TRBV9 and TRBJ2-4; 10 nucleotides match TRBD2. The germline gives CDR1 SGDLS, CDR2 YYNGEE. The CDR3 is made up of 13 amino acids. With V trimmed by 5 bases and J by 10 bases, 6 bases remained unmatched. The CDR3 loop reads CASSLGLAPIQYF. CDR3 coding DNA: TGTGCCAGCAGTTTGGGACTAGCGCCTATTCAGTACTTC.

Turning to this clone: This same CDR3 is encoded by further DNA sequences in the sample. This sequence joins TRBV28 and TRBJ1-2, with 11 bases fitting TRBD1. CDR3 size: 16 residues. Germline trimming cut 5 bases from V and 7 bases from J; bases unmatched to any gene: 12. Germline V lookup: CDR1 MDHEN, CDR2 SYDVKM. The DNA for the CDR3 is TGTGCCAGCAGTCCCCCCCTCGGACAGGGGGCTTTTGGCTACACCTTC. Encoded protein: CASSPPLGQGAFGYTF.

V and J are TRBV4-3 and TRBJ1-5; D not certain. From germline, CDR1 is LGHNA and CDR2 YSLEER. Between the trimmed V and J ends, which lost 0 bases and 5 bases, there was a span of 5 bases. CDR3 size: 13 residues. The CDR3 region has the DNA TGCGCCAGCAGCCAAGATCTGTATCAGCCCCAGCATTTT. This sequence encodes CASSQDLYQPQHF.

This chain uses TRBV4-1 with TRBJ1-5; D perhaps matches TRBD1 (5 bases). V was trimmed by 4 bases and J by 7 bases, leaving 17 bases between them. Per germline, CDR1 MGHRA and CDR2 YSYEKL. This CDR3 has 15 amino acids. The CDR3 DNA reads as TGCGCCAGCAGCCGGGACCCGACGGGAAACCAGCCCCAGCATTTT. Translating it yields CASSRDPTGNQPQHF.

The CDR3 sequence: CASSQERGKLFF. In DNA, the CDR3 is TGTGCCAGCAGCCAAGAACGGGGAAAACTGTTTTTT. This sequence joins TRBV3-1 (or the pseudogene TRBV3-2) and TRBJ1-4; D is unresolved. CDR1 is LGHDT, CDR2 YNNKEL, per germline (reference sequence). Trimming took off 0 bases at V and 10 bases at J, with 6 bases between the two ends. The CDR3 loop spans 12 amino acids.

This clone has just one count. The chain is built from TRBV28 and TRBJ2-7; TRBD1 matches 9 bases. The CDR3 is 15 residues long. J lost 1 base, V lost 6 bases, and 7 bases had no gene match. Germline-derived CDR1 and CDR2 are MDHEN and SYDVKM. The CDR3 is CASRTATGGSYEQYF. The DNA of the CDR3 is TGTGCCAGCAGAACCGCGACAGGGGGGTCCTACGAGCAGTACTTC.

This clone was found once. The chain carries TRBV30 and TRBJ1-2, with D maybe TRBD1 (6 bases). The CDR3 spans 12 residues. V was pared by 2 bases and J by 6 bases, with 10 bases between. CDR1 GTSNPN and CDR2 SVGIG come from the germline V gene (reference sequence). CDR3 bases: TGTGCCTGGAGTCGGGGGGCCAATGGCTACACCTTC. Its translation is CAWSRGANGYTF. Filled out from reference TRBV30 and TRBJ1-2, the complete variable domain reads SQTIHQWPATLVQPVGSPLSLECTVEGTSNPNLYWYRQAAGRGLQLLFYSVGIGQISSEVPQNLSASRPQDRQFILSSKKLLLSDSGFYLCAWSRGANGYTFGSGTRLTVV.

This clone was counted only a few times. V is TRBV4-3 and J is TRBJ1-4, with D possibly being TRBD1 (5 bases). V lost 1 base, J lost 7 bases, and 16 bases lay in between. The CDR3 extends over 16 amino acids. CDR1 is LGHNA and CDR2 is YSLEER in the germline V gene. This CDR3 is CASSQGVSGLGEKLFF. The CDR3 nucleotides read TGCGCCAGCAGCCAAGGGGTTTCGGGACTTGGTGAAAAACTGTTTTTT.